This TCR beta chain comes out of a study of CD8+CD57+ T cells in acquired aplastic anemia. Looking at the study overall: Each DNA sample taken from sorted CD4+ and CD8+ cells came to about 3.2 ug on average. Mean read depth for CD4+ cells from healthy donors was 9 million to 13 million.

TCR beta VDJ and CDR3 profiling used genomic DNA as template. TCRdb ran MiXCR on the reads and lists one entry per CDR3 protein. The sample lists 100,000 to 150,000 distinct CDR3 sequences; 48% were seen once. Germline-derived CDR1 and CDR2 are MNHEY and SVGEGT. The CDR3 is 14 residues long. Study-wide findings and caveats: Patients and controls shared nearly 30 CD8+ CDR3 sequences, highly expressed in patients. CD8+ Simpson's diversity showed no significant patient-control difference.

This clonotype was found once. Antigen specificity is unknown. Sequence at one end of the junction differs from germline and may be a read error. V gene TRBV6-2 or TRBV6-3 combines with J gene TRBJ2-5, with TRBD1 identical over 12 bases. This TCR derives from a human donor in good health, serving as a control. The specimen sequenced was sorted CD4+, CD8+, or CD8+CD57+ T cells (not recorded which) from PBMCs. CDR3 loop: CASSYSFRDRGRYF. CDR3 in DNA: TGTGCCAGCAGCTACTCCTTCCGGGACAGGGGGCGGTACTTC.